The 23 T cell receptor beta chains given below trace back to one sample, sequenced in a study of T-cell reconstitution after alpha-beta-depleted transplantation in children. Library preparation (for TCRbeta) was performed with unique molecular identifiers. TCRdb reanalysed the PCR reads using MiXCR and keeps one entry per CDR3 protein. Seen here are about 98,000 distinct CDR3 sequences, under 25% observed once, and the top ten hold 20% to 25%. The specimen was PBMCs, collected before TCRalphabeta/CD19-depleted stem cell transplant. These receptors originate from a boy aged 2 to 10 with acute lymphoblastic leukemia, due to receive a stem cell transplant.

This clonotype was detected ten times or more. In nucleotides, the CDR3 is TGTGCCAGCAGCATGACAGCCACCAGATCTTATAATTCACCCCTCCACTTT. It translates to CASSMTATRSYNSPLHF. This chain links TRBV28 with TRBJ1-6; tentatively, D is TRBD1 (5 bases). Trimming took off 6 bases at V and 4 bases at J, with 19 bases between the two ends. The CDR3 has 17 residues. Per the germline V gene, CDR1 is MDHEN and CDR2 is SYDVKM.

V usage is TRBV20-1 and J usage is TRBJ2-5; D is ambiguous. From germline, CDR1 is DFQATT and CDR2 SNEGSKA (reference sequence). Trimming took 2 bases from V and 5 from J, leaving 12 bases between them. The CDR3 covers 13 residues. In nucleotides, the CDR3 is TGCAGTGCTAGAACTCAACCTCCGGAGACCCAGTACTTC. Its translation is CSARTQPPETQYF.

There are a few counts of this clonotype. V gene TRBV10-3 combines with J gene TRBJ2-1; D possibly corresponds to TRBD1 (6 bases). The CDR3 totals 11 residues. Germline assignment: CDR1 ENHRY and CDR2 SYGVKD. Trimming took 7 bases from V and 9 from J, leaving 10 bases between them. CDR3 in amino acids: CAITSRGEQFF. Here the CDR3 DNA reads TGTGCCATCACTAGCAGGGGTGAGCAGTTCTTC.

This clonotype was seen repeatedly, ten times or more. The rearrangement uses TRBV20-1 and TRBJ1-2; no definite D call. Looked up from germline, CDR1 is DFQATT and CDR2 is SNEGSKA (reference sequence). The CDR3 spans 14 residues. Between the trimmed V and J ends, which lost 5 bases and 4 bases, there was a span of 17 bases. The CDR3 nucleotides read TGCAGTGCTGCAAGATCAGGCGAACTCTATGGCTACACCTTC. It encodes CSAARSGELYGYTF.

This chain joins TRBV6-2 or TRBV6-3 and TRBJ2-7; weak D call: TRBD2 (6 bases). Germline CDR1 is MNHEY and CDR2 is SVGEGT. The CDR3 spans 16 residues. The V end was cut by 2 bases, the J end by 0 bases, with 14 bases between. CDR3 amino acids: CASSYVWGLSSYEQYF. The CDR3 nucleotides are TGTGCCAGCAGTTACGTTTGGGGACTCAGCTCCTACGAGCAGTACTTC.

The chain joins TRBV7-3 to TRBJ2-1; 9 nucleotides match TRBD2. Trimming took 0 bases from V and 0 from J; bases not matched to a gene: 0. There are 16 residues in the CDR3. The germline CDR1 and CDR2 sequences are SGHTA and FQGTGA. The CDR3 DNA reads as TGTGCCAGCAGCTTAACAGCGGGGGGCTCCTACAATGAGCAGTTCTTC. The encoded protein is CASSLTAGGSYNEQFF.

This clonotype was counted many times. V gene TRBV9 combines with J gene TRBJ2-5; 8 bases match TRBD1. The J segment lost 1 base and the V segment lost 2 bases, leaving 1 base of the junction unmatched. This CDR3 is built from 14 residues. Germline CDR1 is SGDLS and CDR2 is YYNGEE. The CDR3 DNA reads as TGTGCCAGCAGCGTTACAGGGGGCCAAGAGACCCAGTACTTC. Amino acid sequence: CASSVTGGQETQYF.

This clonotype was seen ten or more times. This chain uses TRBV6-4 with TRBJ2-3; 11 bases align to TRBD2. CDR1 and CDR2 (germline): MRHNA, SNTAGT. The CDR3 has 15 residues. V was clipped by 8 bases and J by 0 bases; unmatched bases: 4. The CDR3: CASSRTSGSTDTQYF. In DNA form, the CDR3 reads TGTGCCAGCTCCAGGACTAGCGGGAGCACAGATACGCAGTATTTT.

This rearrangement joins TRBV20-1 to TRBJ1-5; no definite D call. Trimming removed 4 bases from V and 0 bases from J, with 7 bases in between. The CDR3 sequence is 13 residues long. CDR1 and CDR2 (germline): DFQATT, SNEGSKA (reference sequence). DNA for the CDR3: TGCAGTGCTAATGGAGATAGCAATCAGCCCCAGCATTTT. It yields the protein CSANGDSNQPQHF.

DNA of the CDR3: TGTGCCACCAGTGCGGGAGTACCCTACAATGAGCAGTTCTTC. It codes for CATSAGVPYNEQFF. The V gene is TRBV24-1, the J gene TRBJ2-1; possibly TRBD2 for D (6 bases). V was cut by 5 bases and J by 2 bases, with 9 bases left in between. CDR1 is KGHDR, CDR2 SFDVKD, per germline. The CDR3 covers 14 residues.

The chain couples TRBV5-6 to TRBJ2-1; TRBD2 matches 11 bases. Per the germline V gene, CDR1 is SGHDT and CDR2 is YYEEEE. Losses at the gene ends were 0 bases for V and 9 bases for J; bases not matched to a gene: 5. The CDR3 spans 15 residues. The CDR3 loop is CASSLAGTSGGEQFF. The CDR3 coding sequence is TGTGCCAGCAGCTTGGCGGGGACTAGCGGTGGTGAGCAGTTCTTC.

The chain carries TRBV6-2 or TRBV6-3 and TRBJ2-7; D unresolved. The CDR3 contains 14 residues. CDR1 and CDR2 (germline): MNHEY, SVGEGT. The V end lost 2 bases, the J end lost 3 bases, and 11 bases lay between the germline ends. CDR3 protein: CASSYLRQSYEQYF. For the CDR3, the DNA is TGTGCCAGCAGTTACCTCAGGCAAAGCTACGAGCAGTACTTC.

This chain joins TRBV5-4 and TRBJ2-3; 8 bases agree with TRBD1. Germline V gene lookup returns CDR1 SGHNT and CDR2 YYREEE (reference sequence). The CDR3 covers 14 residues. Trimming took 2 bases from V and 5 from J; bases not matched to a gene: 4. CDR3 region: CASSFRTGRDTQYF. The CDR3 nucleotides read TGTGCCAGCAGCTTTAGGACAGGGCGAGATACGCAGTATTTT.

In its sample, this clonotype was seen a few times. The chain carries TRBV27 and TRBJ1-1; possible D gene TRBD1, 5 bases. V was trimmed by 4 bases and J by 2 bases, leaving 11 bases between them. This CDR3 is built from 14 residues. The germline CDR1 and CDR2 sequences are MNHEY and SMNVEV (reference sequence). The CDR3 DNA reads TGTGCCAGCAGTTCGCCAGGGTTAAACACTGAAGCTTTCTTT. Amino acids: CASSSPGLNTEAFF.

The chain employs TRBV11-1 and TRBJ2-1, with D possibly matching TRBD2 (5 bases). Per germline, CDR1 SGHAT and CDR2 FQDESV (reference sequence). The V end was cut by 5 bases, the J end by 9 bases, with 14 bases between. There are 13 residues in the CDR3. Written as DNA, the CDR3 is TGTGCCAGCAGCCGATCCGACTATGGTGAGCAGTTCTTC. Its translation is CASSRSDYGEQFF.

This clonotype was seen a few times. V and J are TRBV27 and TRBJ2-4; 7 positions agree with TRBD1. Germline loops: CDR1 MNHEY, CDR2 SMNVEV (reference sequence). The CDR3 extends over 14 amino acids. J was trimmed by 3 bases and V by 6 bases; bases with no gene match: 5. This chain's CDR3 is CASSTGVGKNIQYF. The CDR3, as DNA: TGTGCCAGCAGCACAGGGGTCGGCAAAAACATTCAGTACTTC.

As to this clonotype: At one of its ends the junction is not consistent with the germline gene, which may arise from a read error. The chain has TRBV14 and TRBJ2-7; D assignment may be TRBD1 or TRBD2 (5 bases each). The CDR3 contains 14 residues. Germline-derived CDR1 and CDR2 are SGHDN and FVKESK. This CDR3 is CATSVTGGFLKQYF. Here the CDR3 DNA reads TGTGCCACCAGCGTTACAGGAGGTTTTCTGAAGCAGTACTTC.

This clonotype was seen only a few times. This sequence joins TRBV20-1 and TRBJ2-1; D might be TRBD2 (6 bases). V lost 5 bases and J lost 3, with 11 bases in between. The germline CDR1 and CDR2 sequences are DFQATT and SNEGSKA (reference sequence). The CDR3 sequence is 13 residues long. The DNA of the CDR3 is TGCAGTGCTCCGGGGGAGGTCTACAATGAGCAGTTCTTC. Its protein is CSAPGEVYNEQFF.

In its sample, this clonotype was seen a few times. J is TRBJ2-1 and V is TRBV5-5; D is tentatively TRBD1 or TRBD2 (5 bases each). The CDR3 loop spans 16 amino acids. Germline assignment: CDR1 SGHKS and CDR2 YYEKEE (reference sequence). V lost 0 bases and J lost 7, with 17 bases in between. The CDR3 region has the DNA TGTGCCAGCAGCTTGGCCACTGGGGGAACATCAAATGAGCAGTTCTTC. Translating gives CASSLATGGTSNEQFF. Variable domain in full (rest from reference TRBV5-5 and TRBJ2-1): DAGVTQSPTHLIKTRGQQVTLRCSPISGHKSVSWYQQVLGQGPQFIFQYYEKEERGRGNFPDRFSARQFPNYSSELNVNALLLGDSALYLCASSLATGGTSNEQFFGPGTRLTVL.

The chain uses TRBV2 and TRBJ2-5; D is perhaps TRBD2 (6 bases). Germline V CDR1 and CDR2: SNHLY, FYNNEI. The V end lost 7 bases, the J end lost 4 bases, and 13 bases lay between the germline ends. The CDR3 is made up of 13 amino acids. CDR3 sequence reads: CASNWGLRETQYF. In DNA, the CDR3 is TGTGCCAGCAACTGGGGACTGAGAGAGACCCAGTACTTC.

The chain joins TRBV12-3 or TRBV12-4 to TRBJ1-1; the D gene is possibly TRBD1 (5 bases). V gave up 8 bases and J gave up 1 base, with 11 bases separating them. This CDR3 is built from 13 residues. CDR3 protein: CASRRQGNTEAFF. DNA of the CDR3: TGTGCCAGCCGCCGCCAGGGGAACACTGAAGCTTTCTTT.

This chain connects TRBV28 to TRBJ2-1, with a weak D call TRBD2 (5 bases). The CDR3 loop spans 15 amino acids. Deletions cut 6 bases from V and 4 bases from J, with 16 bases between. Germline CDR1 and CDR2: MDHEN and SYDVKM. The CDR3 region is CASSPSGTTYNEQFF. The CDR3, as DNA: TGTGCCAGCAGCCCGAGCGGAACCACTTACAATGAGCAGTTCTTC. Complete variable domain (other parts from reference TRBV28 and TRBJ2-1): DVKVTQSSRYLVKRTGEKVFLECVQDMDHENMFWYRQDPGLGLRLIYFSYDVKMKEKGDIPEGYSVSREKKERFSLILESASTNQTSMYLCASSPSGTTYNEQFFGPGTRLTVL.

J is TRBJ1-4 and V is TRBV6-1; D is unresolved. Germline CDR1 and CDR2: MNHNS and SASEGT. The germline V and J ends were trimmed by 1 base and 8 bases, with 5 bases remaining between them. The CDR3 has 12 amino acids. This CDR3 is CASSEGHEKLFF. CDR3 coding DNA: TGTGCCAGCAGTGAAGGCCACGAAAAACTGTTTTTT.